What follows describes a single T cell receptor (beta chain). The data stem from a study of cytomegalovirus exposure and HLA in healthy donors. Germline V gene lookup returns CDR1 MNHEY and CDR2 SVGAGI. There are 13 residues in the CDR3. The V end was cut by 2 bases, the J end by 6 bases, with 11 bases between. In the PCR, 60 Vbeta and 13 Jbeta primers were used. Assay: immunoSEQ multiplex PCR; the TCRdb copy retains only in-frame clones and omits some. The table shows 150,000 to 200,000 clones, with around 78% occurring only once. The chain couples TRBV6-5 to TRBJ2-7, with D possibly being TRBD1 (6 bases). Material: PBMCs. The sequence was obtained from a woman in her thirties or forties in good health and CMV-seronegative. CDR3 sequence: CASSYEGVSEQYF. The CDR3 DNA is TGTGCCAGCAGTTACGAGGGGGTCTCCGAGCAGTACTTC.